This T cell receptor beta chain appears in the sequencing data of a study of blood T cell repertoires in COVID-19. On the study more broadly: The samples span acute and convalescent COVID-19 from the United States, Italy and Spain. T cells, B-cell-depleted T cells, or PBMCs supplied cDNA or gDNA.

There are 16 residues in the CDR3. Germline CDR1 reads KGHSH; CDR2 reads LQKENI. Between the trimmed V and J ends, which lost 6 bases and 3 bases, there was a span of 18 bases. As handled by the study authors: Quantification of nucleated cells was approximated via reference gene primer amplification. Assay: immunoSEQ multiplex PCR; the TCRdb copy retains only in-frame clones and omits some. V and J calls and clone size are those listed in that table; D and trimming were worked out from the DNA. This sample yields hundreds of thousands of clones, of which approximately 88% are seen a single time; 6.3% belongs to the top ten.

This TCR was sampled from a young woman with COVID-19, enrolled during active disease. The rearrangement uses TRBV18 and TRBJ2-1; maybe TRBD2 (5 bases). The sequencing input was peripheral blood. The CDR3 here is CASSPFEGAVYNEQFF. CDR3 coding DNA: TGTGCCAGCTCCCCGTTCGAGGGAGCGGTCTACAATGAGCAGTTCTTC.